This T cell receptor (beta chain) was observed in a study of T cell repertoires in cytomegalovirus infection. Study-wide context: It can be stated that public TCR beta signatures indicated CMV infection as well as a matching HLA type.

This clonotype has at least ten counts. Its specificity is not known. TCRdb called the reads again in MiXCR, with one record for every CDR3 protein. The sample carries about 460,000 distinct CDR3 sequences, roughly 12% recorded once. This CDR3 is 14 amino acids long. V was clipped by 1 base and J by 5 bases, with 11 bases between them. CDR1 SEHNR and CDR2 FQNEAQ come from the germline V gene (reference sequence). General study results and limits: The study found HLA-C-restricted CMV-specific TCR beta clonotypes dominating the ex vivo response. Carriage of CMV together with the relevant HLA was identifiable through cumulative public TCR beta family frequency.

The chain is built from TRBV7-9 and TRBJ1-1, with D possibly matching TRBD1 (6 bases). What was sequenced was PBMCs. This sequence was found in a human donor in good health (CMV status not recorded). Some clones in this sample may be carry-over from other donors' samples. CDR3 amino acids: CASSLEGGWTEAFF. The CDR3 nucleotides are TGTGCCAGCAGCTTAGAGGGGGGGTGGACTGAAGCTTTCTTT.